This TCR beta chain was captured in a study of identical twins. The germline V gene encodes CDR1 DFQATT and CDR2 SNEGSKA (reference sequence). The CDR3 runs 13 residues. TCRdb re-called the 5' RACE reads through MiXCR, storing one row per CDR3 protein. The sample contains about 1.7 million distinct CDR3 sequences, less than 35% of which appear only once. This clonotype appeared once. Germline is not matched at one junction end, which may reflect a read error. The sequence was obtained from a newborn girl in good health. Sequenced material: cord blood. V gene TRBV20-1 combines with J gene TRBJ2-1; D uncertain. The CDR3 spells CSAGDPHSNEQFF. The CDR3 DNA is TGCAGTGCTGGAGACCCCCATAGCAATGAGCAGTTCTTC.